This T cell receptor beta chain was observed in a study of cytomegalovirus exposure and HLA in healthy donors. The germline CDR1 and CDR2 sequences are MNHNS and SASEGT. Trimming removed 4 bases from V and 6 bases from J, with 15 bases in between. The CDR3 runs to 14 residues. Some clones are missing from TCRdb's copy, which holds only in-frame ones; the method was immunoSEQ multiplex PCR. The repertoire has 80,000 to 100,000 clones, around 85% of them found once; the top ten carry more than 3%. Sample: PBMCs. This TCR came from a woman under 40 in good health and CMV-seronegative. V gene TRBV6-1 combines with J gene TRBJ1-2, with D maybe TRBD1 (5 bases). Here the CDR3 reads CASSAGGNGDGYTF. DNA for the CDR3: TGTGCCAGCAGTGCGGGGGGGAACGGGGATGGCTACACCTTC.